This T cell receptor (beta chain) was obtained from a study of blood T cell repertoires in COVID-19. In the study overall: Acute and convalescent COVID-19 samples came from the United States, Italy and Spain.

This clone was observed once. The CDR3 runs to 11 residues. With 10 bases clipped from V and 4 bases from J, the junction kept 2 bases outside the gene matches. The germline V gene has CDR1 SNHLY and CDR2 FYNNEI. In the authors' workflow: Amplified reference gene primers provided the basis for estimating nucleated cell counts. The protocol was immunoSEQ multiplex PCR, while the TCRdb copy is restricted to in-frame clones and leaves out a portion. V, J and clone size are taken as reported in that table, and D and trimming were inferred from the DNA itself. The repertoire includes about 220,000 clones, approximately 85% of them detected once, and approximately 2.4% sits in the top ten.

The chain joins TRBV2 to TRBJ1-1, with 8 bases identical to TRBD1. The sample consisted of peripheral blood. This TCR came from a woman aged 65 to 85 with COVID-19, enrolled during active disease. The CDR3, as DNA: TGTGCCACAGGACAGGGCACTGAAGCTTTCTTT. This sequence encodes CATGQGTEAFF.